These 16 T cell receptor delta chains were all obtained from the same sample, sequenced in a study of γδ T cells in repeated Plasmodium falciparum infection. TCRdb re-processed the multiplex PCR reads using CATT. The table records about 93,000 delta-chain clones, more than 0.85% of them present only once. Bulk repertoires came from Vgamma9/Vdelta2+ or Vdelta2-negative gammadelta T cells flow-sorted from PBMC. Sequenced material: gamma-delta T cells from blood. Every receptor here comes from a pool of human donors (malaria-infected and uninfected, not separated).

The sample holds a few counts of this clone. Since a far larger clone is one base different, this is likely a read error. Other DNA sequences of this sample code for an identical CDR3. The V gene is TRDV2, but the J gene lacks a call; the table names TRDD3, a call not compared with the DNA. This CDR3 contains 25 residues. Germline values: CDR1 GEAIGNYY, CDR2 EKD. The CDR3: CACDNRNTFLLSSRRGIEWTDKLIF. CDR3 coding DNA: TGTGCCTGTGACAACAGGAACACCTTCCTACTATCGTCCCGGCGGGGGATAGAGTGGACCGATAAACTCATCTTC.

This clone occurred many times. CDR3 region: CACDGSPGLSWDTRQMFF. The CDR3 nucleotides read TGTGCCTGTGACGGGAGCCCGGGGCTTAGCTGGGACACCCGACAGATGTTTTTC. The chain joins TRDV2 to TRDJ3; D is undetermined. This CDR3 is 18 amino acids long. V shed 3 bases and J shed 3 bases, with 17 bases lying between them. Germline values: CDR1 GEAIGNYY, CDR2 EKD.

This clone is medium-sized in the sample. The sample contains more than one DNA sequence encoding this CDR3. V and J are TRDV1 and TRDJ1, with 10 bases aligning to TRDD3. The CDR3 has 20 amino acids. Germline V gene data show CDR1 as TSWWSYY and CDR2 as QGS. With V trimmed by 5 bases and J by 1 base, 19 bases remained unmatched. The DNA of the CDR3 is TGTGCTCTTGGGTGTCCTTCCCTCGGACTTACTGGGGGATGCACCGATAAACTCATCTTT. As protein: CALGCPSLGLTGGCTDKLIF.

Notes on this clone: This likely traces to a read error, being one base from a far larger clone. This sample includes further DNA sequences coding for the same CDR3. The chain employs TRDV2 and TRDJ1; 7 bases line up with TRDD3. Here the J gene came from matching the DNA to germline, since TCRdb omits it. Germline assignment: CDR1 GEAIGNYY and CDR2 EKD. The CDR3 has 24 amino acids. V trimming: 3 bases; J trimming: 4 bases; junction bases outside the gene matches: 37. CDR3 DNA sequence: TGTGCCTGTGACCCGATTACCCCCTCGGTTCCCGATACCGGGGGATCATTCCGGGGCGATAAACTCATCTTT. Its translation is CACDPITPSVPDTGGSFRGDKLIF.

This clone appeared many times. This is likely an artifact of a read error, given a far larger clone one base away. Other DNA sequences in this sample translate to the same CDR3. The chain carries TRDV2 and TRDJ1; TRDD3 matches 9 bases. The V gene end was trimmed by 5 bases and the J gene end by 0 bases; junction bases not matched to a gene: 18. Germline loops: CDR1 GEAIGNYY, CDR2 EKD. The CDR3 has 19 residues. The CDR3 sequence is CACVGLDGLLGDYTDKLIF. CDR3 DNA: TGTGCCTGTGTCGGATTAGACGGGTTACTGGGGGACTACACCGATAAACTCATCTTT.

This clone was detected a few times. This DNA translates differently at residue 17 from the TCRdb protein, which is that of a much larger clone; a read error is likely, and the protein shown is the DNA's own translation. The chain couples TRDV1 to TRDJ1; 12 bases are shared with TRDD3. In the absence of a J gene in TCRdb, the DNA was matched to germline to assign it here. The germline V gene encodes CDR1 TSWWSYY and CDR2 QGS. The CDR3 consists of 20 residues. DNA of the CDR3: TGTGCTCTTGGGATATCCTTCTTCCTGGGGGATACGGTGGGGCTTGATAGACTCATCTTT. Its protein is CALGISFFLGDTVGLDRLIF.

A note on this clone: This DNA's translation differs at residue 11 from TCRdb's protein, which comes from a much larger clone; a read error is likely, and the protein shown is translated from the DNA. The rearrangement links TRDV1 to TRDJ1; 9 bases align to TRDD3. The V gene's germline CDR1 is TSWWSYY and CDR2 QGS. This CDR3 comprises 26 residues. The junction had 35 bases not matched to a gene; V was cut back by 3 bases and J by 0 bases. CDR3 DNA sequence: TGTGCTCTTGGGGACACTCTCTTTGGGGCTGCAGGGCCCGATTACTGGGGGAGAGGGTACACCGATAAACTCATCTTT. Translation gives CALGDTLFGAAGPDYWGRGYTDKLIF.

This clone has more than one count but fewer than ten. TCRdb records a much larger clone's protein for this DNA, with a difference at residue 4 that likely arises from a read error; the protein given is the translation of the DNA. The chain carries TRDV1 and TRDJ1; possible D gene TRDD2, 6 bases. V lost 9 bases to trimming and J lost 2 bases, with 13 bases between them. CDR3 length: 13 amino acids. Germline CDR1 TSWWSYY, CDR2 QGS. The CDR3 region is CALQPSLTDKLIF. In DNA form, the CDR3 reads TGTGCTCTGCAGCCTTCCCTGACCGATAAACTCATCTTT.

This clone was counted only a few times. TCRdb has a much larger clone's protein, which differs at residue 7 from the translation of this DNA, likely because of a read error; what is shown is the protein translated from the DNA. The chain carries TRDV1 and TRDJ1, with TRDD3 identical over 9 bases. CDR3 length equals 21 residues. Looked up from germline, CDR1 is TSWWSYY and CDR2 is QGS. V shed 0 bases and J 0 bases; nucleotides not matched to a gene: 17. CDR3 region: CALGELAARWGIDRYTDKLIF. DNA for the CDR3: TGTGCTCTTGGGGAACTAGCTGCAAGGTGGGGGATAGATAGGTACACCGATAAACTCATCTTT.

This clone occurred many times. Other DNA variants within this sample encode the same CDR3. The chain has TRDV1 and TRDJ1, with TRDD3 identical over 10 bases. With V trimmed by 4 bases and J by 0 bases, 14 bases remained unmatched. Germline lookup yields CDR1 TSWWSYY and CDR2 QGS. The CDR3 sequence is 19 residues long. CDR3 nucleotides: TGTGCTCTTGGGGGGGCTACGACTGGGGGATCATTCTACACCGATAAACTCATCTTT. It specifies CALGGATTGGSFYTDKLIF.

On this clone itself: TCRdb's protein for this DNA is that of a much larger clone and differs from the translation at residue 10, likely a read error; the protein shown is the DNA translation. The V gene is TRDV1, the J gene TRDJ1; possibly TRDD2 for D (5 bases). Assignment of the J gene here rests on matching the DNA to germline, because TCRdb gives none. CDR1 and CDR2 (germline): TSWWSYY, QGS. This CDR3 is built from 19 residues. Trimming removed 4 bases from V and 3 bases from J, with 27 bases in between. The CDR3 DNA sequence: TGTGCTCTTGGGGCCCCCCCTCCTCCCAGTCCTTCGTACGCCGATAAACTCATCTTT. Its protein is CALGAPPPPSPSYADKLIF.

A note on this clone: A read error likely explains why the TCRdb protein, taken from a much larger clone, differs from this DNA's translation at residue 7; the protein shown is translated from the DNA. CDR3 coding DNA: TGTGCTCTTGGGGATCACAACCCTGTAGTGCCACCGGGGGTCCTACCGTACACCGATAAACTCATCTTT. This sequence encodes CALGDHNPVVPPGVLPYTDKLIF. The chain combines TRDV1 with TRDJ1; D is possibly TRDD2 (6 bases). The CDR3 totals 23 residues. The ends were cut back, 3 bases at V and 0 bases at J, with 35 bases in the middle. The germline V gene encodes CDR1 TSWWSYY and CDR2 QGS.

This clone was counted between two and nine times. TCRdb pairs this DNA with a much larger clone's protein that differs at residue 9, likely a read error; the protein shown was translated from the DNA. The genes are TRDV1 and TRDJ1; maybe TRDD2 (5 bases). TCRdb does not report a J gene; here it was assigned by matching the DNA to germline references. The CDR3 length is 20 residues. V lost 3 bases and J 0 bases, leaving 26 bases between the germline ends. CDR1 TSWWSYY and CDR2 QGS come from the germline V gene. CDR3 nucleotides: TGTGCTCTTGGGGACTGTCTTCCCGGCCGGACTAACTCGTACACCGATAAACTCATCTTT. This encodes CALGDCLPGRTNSYTDKLIF.

This clone occurred a few times. This likely reflects a read error, since a far larger clone is one base away. The identical CDR3 is also encoded by other nucleotide sequences in the sample. The chain employs TRDV2 and TRDJ3; 12 nucleotides match TRDD3. The V gene's germline CDR1 is GEAIGNYY and CDR2 EKD. The CDR3 totals 18 residues. The CDR3 sequence is CACDNTGGYSWDTRQMFF. In nucleotides, the CDR3 is TGTGCCTGTGACAATACTGGGGGATACTCCTGGGACACCCGACAAATGTTTTTC.

This clone was detected a few times. Only one base separates this from a far larger clonotype, so it likely reflects a read error. The same CDR3 arises from other DNA sequences in this sample as well. This sequence joins TRDV2 and TRDJ1, with D uncertain. TCRdb does not report a J gene; here it was assigned by matching the DNA to germline references. Germline V gene sequence: CDR1 GEAIGNYY, CDR2 EKD. Trimming pared 6 bases from V and 4 bases from J, leaving 23 bases between. The CDR3 loop spans 16 amino acids. This CDR3 reads CACNCQNSTEIDKLIF. The CDR3 nucleotides are TGTGCCTGTAATTGCCAGAATTCGACGGAGATCGATAAACTCATCTTT.

Worth noting for this clone: TCRdb assigns this DNA the protein of a much larger clone, which departs from its translation at residue 18; this likely reflects a read error, and the protein shown comes from translating the DNA. The J gene has no call, while the V gene is TRDV2; the D call in the table, TRDD3, was not verified against the DNA. Per the germline V gene, CDR1 is GEAIGNYY and CDR2 is EKD. This CDR3 has 20 residues. CDR3 bases: TGTGCCTGTGACAAGGTCTCGGTACTGGGGGATAGCCCGTACACCGATAAACACATCTTT. This codes for CACDKVSVLGDSPYTDKHIF.